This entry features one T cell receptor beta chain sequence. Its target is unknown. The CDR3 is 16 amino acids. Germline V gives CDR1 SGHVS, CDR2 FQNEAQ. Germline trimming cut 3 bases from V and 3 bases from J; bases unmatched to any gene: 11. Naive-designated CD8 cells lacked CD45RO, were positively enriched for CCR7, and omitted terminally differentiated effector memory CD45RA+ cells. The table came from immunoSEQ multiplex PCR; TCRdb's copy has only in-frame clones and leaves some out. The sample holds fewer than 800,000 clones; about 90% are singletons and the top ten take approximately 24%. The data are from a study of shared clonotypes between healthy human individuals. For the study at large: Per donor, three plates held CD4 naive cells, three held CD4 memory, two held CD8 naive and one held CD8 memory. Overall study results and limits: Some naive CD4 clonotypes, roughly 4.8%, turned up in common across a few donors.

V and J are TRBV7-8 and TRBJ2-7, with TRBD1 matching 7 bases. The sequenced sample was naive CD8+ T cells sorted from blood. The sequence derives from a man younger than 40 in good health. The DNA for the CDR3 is TGTGCCAGCAGCTTGACGTCCGGGACAGCTGTCTACGAGCAGTACTTC. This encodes CASSLTSGTAVYEQYF.